Listed here are 13 T cell receptor beta chains from one sample, sequenced in a study of T cell responses to AZD1222 COVID-19 vaccine. Generated by immunoSEQ multiplex PCR, the TCRdb table keeps only in-frame clones and is missing some. There are 100,000 to 150,000 clones in the sample; 70% to 90% occur only once, and 10% lies in the top ten. The sample consisted of peripheral blood, taken on day 0 of AZD1222 vaccination. The source is an adult in good health.

The chain uses TRBV3-1 (or the pseudogene TRBV3-2) and TRBJ2-7; D perhaps matches TRBD2 (6 bases). Trimming left V 3 bases short and J 3 bases short, with 12 bases between. Germline loops: CDR1 LGHDT, CDR2 YNNKEL (reference sequence). The length of the CDR3 is 14 residues. The CDR3 sequence: CASSHRLVFYEQYF. The CDR3 nucleotides are TGTGCCAGCAGCCATAGACTAGTGTTCTACGAGCAGTACTTC.

This sequence joins TRBV12-3 or TRBV12-4 and TRBJ2-7; possible D gene TRBD2, 5 bases. V lost 3 bases to trimming and J lost 5 bases, with 8 bases between them. This CDR3 spans 12 amino acids. This CDR3 is CASSFGRNEQYF. The CDR3 DNA reads TGTGCCAGCAGTTTTGGGAGAAACGAGCAGTACTTC.

This rearrangement joins TRBV24-1 to TRBJ2-3; no clear D. CDR1 and CDR2 from the germline V gene are KGHDR and SFDVKD. V lost 3 bases to trimming and J lost 2 bases, with 29 bases between them. The CDR3 runs 21 residues. The CDR3 sequence is CATSDVDQPRVDFSLTDTQYF. CDR3 in DNA: TGTGCCACCAGTGATGTAGACCAGCCTCGGGTGGATTTTTCTCTCACAGATACGCAGTATTTT.

The V call is TRBV3-1 (or the pseudogene TRBV3-2), the J call TRBJ1-2; D perhaps matches TRBD1 (5 bases). CDR1 and CDR2 (germline): LGHDT, YNNKEL (reference sequence). V was clipped by 1 base and J by 4 bases, with 10 bases between them. The CDR3 contains 14 residues. This CDR3 reads CASSQGGAGYGYTF. In nucleotides, the CDR3 is TGTGCCAGCAGCCAAGGAGGGGCGGGCTATGGCTACACCTTC.

V gene TRBV3-1 (or the pseudogene TRBV3-2) combines with J gene TRBJ1-3; D is possibly TRBD1 (6 bases). V was clipped by 8 bases and J by 0 bases, with 11 bases between them. The CDR3 runs 14 residues. Germline values: CDR1 LGHDT, CDR2 YNNKEL (reference sequence). Written as DNA, the CDR3 is TGTGCCAGCGGAGACAGGAGCTCTGGAAACACCATATATTTT. Residues: CASGDRSSGNTIYF.

As DNA, the CDR3 is TGTGCCAGCAGCCCCGGGACTCTCCTTAGCAATCAGCCCCAGCATTTT. Protein: CASSPGTLLSNQPQHF. The chain links TRBV6-2 or TRBV6-3 to TRBJ1-5; D is possibly TRBD1 (5 bases). The germline V and J ends were trimmed by 6 bases and 0 bases, with 15 bases remaining between them. The CDR3 has 16 amino acids. Germline CDR1 and CDR2: MNHEY and SVGEGT.

The rearrangement joins TRBV6-2 or TRBV6-3 to TRBJ2-4; D is perhaps TRBD1 (7 bases). This CDR3 spans 16 amino acids. V was cut by 4 bases and J by 1 base, with 14 bases left in between. Germline CDR1 MNHEY, CDR2 SVGEGT. CDR3 in amino acids: CASSFSGGSAKNIQYF. CDR3 in DNA: TGTGCCAGCAGTTTTTCAGGGGGGTCGGCCAAAAACATTCAGTACTTC.

This clone was seen only a few times. This chain links TRBV7-3 with TRBJ2-3; 11 positions match TRBD2. Per germline, CDR1 SGHTA and CDR2 FQGTGA. This CDR3 region has 16 residues. J was trimmed by 6 bases and V by 5 bases; bases with no gene match: 10. The CDR3 DNA reads TGTGCCAGCAGCCCCGTAGCGGGAGGGCCGGGGGATACGCAGTATTTT. It yields the protein CASSPVAGGPGDTQYF.

This clone appeared once. This chain links TRBV5-1 with TRBJ2-3, with a weak D call TRBD2 (6 bases). V lost 0 bases to trimming and J lost 4 bases, with 18 bases between them. Germline V gene data show CDR1 as SGHRS and CDR2 as YFSETQ. This CDR3 contains 17 residues. Here the CDR3 reads CASSLARTTAGADTQYF. The CDR3 coding sequence is TGCGCCAGCAGCTTGGCTCGGACTACCGCTGGCGCAGATACGCAGTATTTT. The full variable domain, its missing parts supplied by reference TRBV5-1 and TRBJ2-3, is KAGVTQTPRYLIKTRGQQVTLSCSPISGHRSVSWYQQTPGQGLQFLFEYFSETQRNKGNFPGRFSGRQFSNSRSEMNVSTLELGDSALYLCASSLARTTAGADTQYFGPGTRLTVL.

The chain joins TRBV3-1 (or the pseudogene TRBV3-2) to TRBJ1-1; TRBD1 matches 8 bases. CDR1 and CDR2 (germline): LGHDT, YNNKEL (reference sequence). Unmatched junction bases numbered 5, after V lost 2 bases and J lost 3 bases. The CDR3 extends over 15 amino acids. Here the CDR3 reads CASSQPNRGDTEAFF. The CDR3 DNA reads as TGTGCCAGCAGCCAACCAAACAGGGGGGACACTGAAGCTTTCTTT.

The chain employs TRBV11-2 and TRBJ2-7, with 7 bases that match TRBD1. The CDR3 is 14 residues long. The germline gives CDR1 SGHAT, CDR2 FQNNGV. V shed 2 bases and J 3 bases; nucleotides not matched to a gene: 4. The CDR3 sequence: CASSLSRGNYEQYF. CDR3 DNA: TGTGCCAGCAGCTTAAGCAGGGGGAACTACGAGCAGTACTTC.

The rearrangement joins TRBV5-1 to TRBJ2-1, with D hard to call. The CDR3 extends over 18 amino acids. Trimming left V 3 bases short and J 4 bases short, with 23 bases between. Germline CDR1 and CDR2: SGHRS and YFSETQ. CDR3 residues: CASSSGPATRLWYNEQFF. CDR3 nucleotide sequence: TGCGCCAGCAGCTCCGGCCCTGCAACTCGTCTTTGGTACAATGAGCAGTTCTTC.

V gene TRBV9 combines with J gene TRBJ2-3, with 8 bases identical to TRBD2. The CDR3 length is 16 residues. V dropped 1 base and J dropped 0; count of bases not matched to a gene: 4. The germline V gene has CDR1 SGDLS and CDR2 YYNGEE. Here the CDR3 reads CASSVRLATSTDTQYF. The CDR3 DNA follows: TGTGCCAGCAGCGTACGACTAGCGACAAGCACAGATACGCAGTATTTT.